Listed below are T cell receptor beta chains from one sample, sequenced in a study of vaccination effects on CD4 cells after COVID-19. Their antigens remain unidentified. Repertoires were generated with immunoSEQ multiplex PCR, while TCRdb's copy carries only in-frame clones and drops some. The sample consists of more than 60,000 clones, around 74% of them appearing once. The sequencing used CD4+ T cells from PBMCs cultured with HCoV-229E spike peptides, collected after COVID-19 vaccination. The receptor set was obtained from a human donor who received a COVID-19 vaccine. Each CDR3 is given with its conserved first and last residue. The D gene is left open where the match is weak. Only part of the rows carry a size: once, few, many, or a class if the clone is expanded.

14	TRBJ1-4	NA	few	TRBV19	CASSLSGTRRKLFF	TGTGCCAGTAGTCTGAGCGGGACTCGAAGGAAACTGTTTTTT
13	TRBJ2-5	TRBD1	few	TRBV7-9	CASSMGQGETQYF	TGTGCCAGCAGCATGGGACAGGGCGAGACCCAGTACTTC
12	TRBJ2-5	NA	NA	TRBV24-1	CATSHGGETQYF	TGTGCCACCAGTCATGGGGGTGAGACCCAGTACTTC
14	TRBJ1-6	NA	NA	TRBV5-4	CASSLLGVESPLHF	TGTGCCAGCAGCTTGTTGGGTGTGGAATCACCCCTCCACTTT
17	TRBJ2-6	NA	NA	TRBV5-5	CASSLYPGGSGANVLTF	TGTGCCAGCAGCCTATATCCAGGGGGGTCTGGGGCCAACGTCCTGACTTTC
16	TRBJ1-5	NA	few	TRBV5-1	CATQDGVIIRNQPQHF	TGCGCCACCCAAGATGGGGTGATAATCCGCAATCAGCCCCAGCATTTT
15	TRBJ2-2	NA	NA	TRBV27	CASSLVRTNTGELFF	TGTGCCAGCAGTTTGGTCAGAACGAACACCGGGGAGCTGTTTTTT
16	TRBJ1-6	NA	NA	TRBV10-3	CAISELGSSYNSPLHF	TGTGCCATCAGTGAGCTAGGGAGCTCCTATAATTCACCCCTCCACTTT
15	TRBJ1-1	NA	NA	TRBV10-3	CAISERGGRNTEAFF	TGTGCCATCAGTGAGCGGGGGGGACGGAACACTGAAGCTTTCTTT
12	TRBJ1-6	NA	NA	TRBV2	CASTLAVVPLHF	TGTGCCAGCACCCTGGCGGTCGTACCCCTCCACTTT
16	TRBJ2-3	NA	NA	TRBV5-8	CASPAPPGGRTDTQYF	TGTGCCAGCCCAGCTCCCCCGGGGGGCCGCACAGATACGCAGTATTTT
14	TRBJ1-5	NA	NA	TRBV6-5	CASSQGGGGQPQHF	TGTGCCAGCAGTCAGGGAGGGGGGGGTCAGCCCCAGCATTTT
17	TRBJ2-4	TRBD2	NA	TRBV24-1	CATSDHPTSGAANIQYF	TGTGCCACCAGTGACCACCCGACTAGCGGGGCTGCAAACATTCAGTACTTC
15	TRBJ2-1	TRBD1	NA	TRBV27	CASHTGTGPYNEQFF	TGTGCCAGCCACACCGGGACAGGACCCTACAATGAGCAGTTCTTC
14	TRBJ1-5	NA	NA	TRBV18	CASSPAVEGQPQHF	TGTGCCAGCTCACCGGCGGTTGAGGGTCAGCCCCAGCATTTT
15	TRBJ1-5	NA	NA	TRBV19	CACSHTANVHQPQHF	TGTGCCTGCAGTCATACGGCTAATGTGCATCAGCCCCAGCATTTT
15	TRBJ1-2	NA	NA	TRBV5-1	CASSWNGGPSDGYTF	TGCGCCAGCAGCTGGAACGGGGGGCCAAGTGATGGCTACACCTTC
13	TRBJ1-2	TRBD1	NA	TRBV5-4	CASSLSGGRGYTF	TGTGCCAGCAGCTTGTCAGGGGGCCGGGGCTACACCTTC
17	TRBJ1-4	TRBD1	NA	TRBV4-1	CASSRTWTGGWGEKLFF	TGCGCCAGCAGCCGAACATGGACAGGGGGTTGGGGTGAAAAACTGTTTTTT
15	TRBJ1-1	TRBD1	once	TRBV5-1	CASSETGHLNAEAFF	TGCGCCAGCAGCGAGACAGGGCACCTGAACGCTGAAGCTTTCTTT
17	TRBJ2-2	NA	once	TRBV5-1	CASRQGSNFANTGELFF	TGCGCCAGCAGACAGGGTTCCAACTTCGCGAACACCGGGGAGCTGTTTTTT
16	TRBJ2-1	NA	NA	TRBV19	CASSIDGLAVRNEQFF	TGTGCCAGTAGTATAGACGGGCTAGCAGTTAGAAATGAGCAGTTCTTC
14	TRBJ1-3	NA	NA	TRBV7-8	CASSQGHGRTTIYF	TGTGCCAGCAGCCAGGGACATGGGAGGACCACCATATATTTT
12	TRBJ1-4	NA	NA	TRBV4-3	CASRTDGEKLFF	TGCGCCAGCAGGACGGACGGTGAAAAACTGTTTTTT
16	TRBJ2-3	TRBD2	NA	TRBV2	CASSEILSGGADTQYF	TGTGCCAGTAGTGAGATTCTTAGCGGGGGGGCCGATACGCAGTATTTT
15	TRBJ2-4	NA	NA	TRBV5-1	CASSGHPANGDIQYF	TGCGCCAGCAGCGGGCATCCAGCCAACGGAGACATTCAGTACTTC
18	TRBJ2-2	TRBD2	NA	TRBV9	CASSVFSGGAFNTGELFF	TGTGCCAGCAGCGTATTTAGCGGGGGGGCATTCAACACCGGGGAGCTGTTTTTT
17	TRBJ2-5	TRBD2	NA	TRBV5-6	CASSLAGTSGGGETQYF	TGTGCCAGCAGCTTGGCGGGGACTAGCGGGGGTGGAGAGACCCAGTACTTC
16	TRBJ1-6	NA	NA	TRBV6-5	CASSYSGPRYASPLHF	TGTGCCAGCAGTTACTCTGGACCTCGCTACGCTTCACCCCTCCACTTT
18	TRBJ2-1	NA	NA	TRBV12-5	CASGFKPLGGDNYNEQFF	TGTGCTAGTGGTTTCAAACCGCTGGGGGGCGACAACTACAATGAGCAGTTCTTC
15	TRBJ2-3	NA	NA	TRBV7-9	CASSLGQGSADTQYF	TGTGCCAGCAGCTTAGGGCAGGGAAGTGCAGATACGCAGTATTTT
14	TRBJ2-2	NA	once	TRBV20-1	CSAIERTNTGELFF	TGCAGTGCTATTGAGCGGACGAACACCGGGGAGCTGTTTTTT
13	TRBJ1-2	NA	NA	TRBV6-5	CASSYLDGYGYTF	TGTGCCAGCAGTTACCTTGACGGCTATGGCTACACCTTC
13	TRBJ1-1	NA	few	TRBV3-1/TRBV3-2	CASSRQEKSEAFF	TGTGCCAGCAGCCGACAGGAAAAGTCTGAAGCTTTCTTT
15	TRBJ2-1	NA	NA	TRBV30	CAWRGGGSSYNEQFF	TGTGCCTGGAGGGGGGGCGGTTCCTCCTACAATGAGCAGTTCTTC
13	TRBJ2-2	TRBD1	NA	TRBV7-2	CASSLTGVGELFF	TGTGCCAGCAGCTTGACAGGGGTCGGGGAGCTGTTTTTT
13	TRBJ1-6	NA	NA	TRBV12-3/TRBV12-4	CASSLEGRSPLHF	TGTGCCAGCAGTTTGGAGGGCCGATCACCCCTCCACTTT
19	TRBJ1-1	NA	few	TRBV5-1	CASSRPGLYQDSMNTEAFF	TGCGCCAGCAGCCGACCGGGGCTTTATCAGGACAGCATGAACACTGAAGCTTTCTTT
14	TRBJ1-2	TRBD1	NA	TRBV14	CASSQKTGGSGYTF	TGTGCCAGCAGCCAAAAGACAGGGGGTTCTGGCTACACCTTC
13	TRBJ1-3	NA	NA	TRBV5-1	CASSGYGSNTIYF	TGCGCCAGCAGCGGCTACGGGTCGAACACCATATATTTT
15	TRBJ2-1	NA	NA	TRBV6-5	CASSYRVLSYNEQFF	TGTGCCAGCAGTTATCGGGTCCTCTCCTACAATGAGCAGTTCTTC
15	TRBJ1-4	NA	NA	TRBV6-5	CASSSGQATNEKLFF	TGTGCCAGCAGTTCCGGACAAGCAACTAATGAAAAACTGTTTTTT
16	TRBJ2-2	NA	NA	TRBV7-2	CASSLELISNTGELFF	TGTGCCAGCAGCTTAGAGTTGATCTCGAACACCGGGGAGCTGTTTTTT
16	TRBJ1-5	NA	NA	TRBV30	CAWSTGPSLGNQPQHF	TGTGCCTGGAGTACCGGACCGTCTCTCGGGAATCAGCCCCAGCATTTT
16	TRBJ2-5	TRBD1	NA	TRBV27	CASSYLTGTGGETQYF	TGTGCCAGCAGTTATCTGACCGGGACAGGGGGAGAGACCCAGTACTTC
14	TRBJ1-2	TRBD1	NA	TRBV29-1	CSVASGQGLRGYTF	TGCAGCGTTGCTTCCGGACAGGGGTTGCGGGGCTACACCTTC
15	TRBJ1-5	NA	NA	TRBV4-3	CASSQVATEGQPQHF	TGCGCCAGCAGCCAAGTTGCGACAGAAGGTCAGCCCCAGCATTTT
14	TRBJ1-2	TRBD1	NA	TRBV6-5	CASSSNRGSDGYTF	TGTGCCAGCAGTTCGAACAGGGGATCCGATGGCTACACCTTC
16	TRBJ2-3	NA	NA	TRBV6-6	CASSYQKGGNVDTQYF	TGTGCCAGCAGTTACCAAAAGGGCGGCAACGTAGATACGCAGTATTTT
13	TRBJ1-1	NA	NA	TRBV24-1	CATRAGSSTEAFF	TGTGCCACCAGAGCAGGGTCGAGCACTGAAGCTTTCTTT
12	TRBJ1-1	NA	NA	TRBV5-1	CASRSEGSEAFF	TGCGCCAGCAGATCAGAGGGGAGTGAAGCTTTCTTT
15	TRBJ1-5	NA	NA	TRBV6-2/TRBV6-3	CASSRRDGFNQPQHF	TGTGCCAGCAGTCGACGGGACGGATTCAATCAGCCCCAGCATTTT
17	TRBJ2-3	TRBD2	NA	TRBV18	CASSPRGLAGGTDTQYF	TGTGCCAGCTCACCCCGCGGACTAGCGGGGGGGACGGATACGCAGTATTTT
15	TRBJ1-4	NA	few	TRBV14	CASSQSGGTNEKLFF	TGTGCCAGCAGCCAAAGCGGGGGAACTAATGAAAAACTGTTTTTT
12	TRBJ2-2	NA	NA	TRBV2	CASRPDTGELFF	TGTGCCAGCAGACCTGACACCGGGGAGCTGTTTTTT